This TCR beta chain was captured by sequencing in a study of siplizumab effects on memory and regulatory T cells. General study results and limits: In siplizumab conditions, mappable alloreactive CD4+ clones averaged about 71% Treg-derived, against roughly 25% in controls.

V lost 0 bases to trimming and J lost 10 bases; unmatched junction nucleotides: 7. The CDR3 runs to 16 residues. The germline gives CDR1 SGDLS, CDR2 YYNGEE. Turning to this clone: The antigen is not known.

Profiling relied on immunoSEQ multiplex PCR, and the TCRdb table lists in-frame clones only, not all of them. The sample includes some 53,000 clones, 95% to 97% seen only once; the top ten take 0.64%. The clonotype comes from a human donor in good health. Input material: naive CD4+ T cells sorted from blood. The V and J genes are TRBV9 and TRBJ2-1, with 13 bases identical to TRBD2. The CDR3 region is CASSVAGTSGVREQFF. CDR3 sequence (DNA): TGTGCCAGCAGCGTAGCTGGGACTAGCGGGGTGAGGGAGCAGTTCTTC.